This T cell receptor (beta chain) was sequenced for a study of T cells in tuberculosis. Whole-study context: CD1B tetramers identified T cells specific for mycobacterial lipid GMM. In South Africa, adults with active tuberculosis were compared with IGRA-negative and latently infected IGRA-positive adolescents. Study-level findings and limits: Active tuberculosis TCR-alpha repertoires lay closer to GMM-specific TCRs than IGRA-negative controls, suggesting clonal expansion. A GMM-specific repertoire classifier reached about 90% accuracy, AUROC approximately 0.9.

This clone was found once. Its specificity is unknown. TCRdb's table, derived via immunoSEQ multiplex PCR, lists solely in-frame clones and lacks some. Among 25,000 to 35,000 clones, roughly 90% were seen once, and the ten largest hold roughly 6.2%. The germline V and J ends were trimmed by 5 bases and 5 bases, with 10 bases remaining between them. CDR3 length equals 13 residues. The germline V gene encodes CDR1 SNHLY and CDR2 FYNNEI. The V and J genes are TRBV2 and TRBJ2-1; TRBD1 is a possible D gene (5 bases). The sequenced material came from PBMCs. The receptor was isolated from a donor aged 10-29 years with latent tuberculosis or without tuberculosis infection. The CDR3 nucleotides read TGTGCCAGCAGTCTACTCAGGGACAATGAGCAGTTCTTC. Protein: CASSLLRDNEQFF. The whole variable domain, filled in from reference TRBV2 and TRBJ2-1, reads EPEVTQTPSHQVTQMGQEVILRCVPISNHLYFYWYRQILGQKVEFLVSFYNNEISEKSEIFDDQFSVERPDGSNFTLKIRSTKLEDSAMYFCASSLLRDNEQFFGPGTRLTVL.